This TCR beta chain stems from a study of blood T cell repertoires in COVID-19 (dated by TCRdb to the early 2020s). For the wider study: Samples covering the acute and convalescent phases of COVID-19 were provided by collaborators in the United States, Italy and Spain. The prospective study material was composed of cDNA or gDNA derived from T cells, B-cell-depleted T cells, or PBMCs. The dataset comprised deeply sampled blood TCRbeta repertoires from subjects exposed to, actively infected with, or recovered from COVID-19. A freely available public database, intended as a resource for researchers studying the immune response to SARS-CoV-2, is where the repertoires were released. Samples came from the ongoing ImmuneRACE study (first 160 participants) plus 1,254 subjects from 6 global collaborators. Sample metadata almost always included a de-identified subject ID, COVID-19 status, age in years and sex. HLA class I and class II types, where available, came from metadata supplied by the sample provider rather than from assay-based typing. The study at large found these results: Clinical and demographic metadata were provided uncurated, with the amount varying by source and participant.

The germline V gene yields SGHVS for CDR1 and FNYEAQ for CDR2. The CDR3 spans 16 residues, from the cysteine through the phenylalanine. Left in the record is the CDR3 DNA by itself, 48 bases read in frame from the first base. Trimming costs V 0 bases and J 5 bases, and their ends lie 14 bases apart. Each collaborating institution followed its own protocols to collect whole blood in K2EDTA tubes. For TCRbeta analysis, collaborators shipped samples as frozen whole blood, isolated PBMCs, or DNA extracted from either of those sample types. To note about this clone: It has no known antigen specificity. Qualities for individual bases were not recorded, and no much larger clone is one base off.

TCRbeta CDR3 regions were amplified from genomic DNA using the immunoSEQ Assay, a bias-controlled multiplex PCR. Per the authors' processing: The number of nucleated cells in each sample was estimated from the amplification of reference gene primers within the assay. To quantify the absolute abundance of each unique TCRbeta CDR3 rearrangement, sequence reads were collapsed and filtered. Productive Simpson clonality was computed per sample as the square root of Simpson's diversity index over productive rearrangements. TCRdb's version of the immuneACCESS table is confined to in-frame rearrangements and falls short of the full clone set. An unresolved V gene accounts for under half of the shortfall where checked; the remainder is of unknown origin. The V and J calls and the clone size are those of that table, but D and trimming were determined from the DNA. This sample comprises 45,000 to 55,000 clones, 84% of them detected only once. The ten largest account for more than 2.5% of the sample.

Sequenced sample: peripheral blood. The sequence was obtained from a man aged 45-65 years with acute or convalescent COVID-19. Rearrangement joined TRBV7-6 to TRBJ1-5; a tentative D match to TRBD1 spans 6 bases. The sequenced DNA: TGTGCCAGCAGCTTAGCGGGGAGGGGGAGGGATCAGCCCCAGCATTTT. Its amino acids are CASSLAGRGRDQPQHF.